A single sample gave rise to the 31 T cell receptor beta chains below, sequenced in a study of OX40 agonist ivuxolimab in advanced cancers. The data were produced by immunoSEQ multiplex PCR, yet TCRdb's version contains in-frame clones alone and is incomplete. The table shows tens of thousands of clones, with roughly nine tenths occurring only once. The specimen was CD4+ or CD8+ T cells sorted from blood, collected in a trial of the OX40 agonist ivuxolimab. These receptors were taken from an adult with an advanced solid tumor such as melanoma, head and neck, liver or kidney cancer.

This chain uses TRBV19 with TRBJ2-7; TRBD2 might be the D (6 bases). Trimming stripped 1 base from V and 5 bases from J, with 6 bases between. Germline assignment: CDR1 LNHDA and CDR2 SQIVND (reference sequence). This CDR3 contains 12 residues. The CDR3 DNA reads TGTGCCAGTAGTATAGGCGGGGACGAGCAGTACTTC. Translated: CASSIGGDEQYF.

The chain carries TRBV5-1 and TRBJ1-5; D might be TRBD1 (6 bases). There are 16 residues in the CDR3. V was clipped by 4 bases and J by 2 bases, with 16 bases between them. Germline loops: CDR1 SGHRS, CDR2 YFSETQ. For the CDR3, the DNA is TGCGCCAGCAGCGGACGAAGGGGGGGACGCAATCAGCCCCAGCATTTT. It yields the protein CASSGRRGGRNQPQHF.

This clone was picked up a small number of times. This chain uses TRBV9 with TRBJ1-1; 11 bases align to TRBD1. The CDR3 is 14 residues long. V lost 2 bases and J lost 5; bases outside the gene matches: 2. CDR1 SGDLS and CDR2 YYNGEE come from the germline V gene. The DNA of the CDR3 is TGTGCCAGCAGCGTTGGGACAGGGGGGACTGAAGCTTTCTTT. This translates into CASSVGTGGTEAFF. Full variable domain (outside the CDR3, taken from reference TRBV9 and TRBJ1-1): DSGVTQTPKHLITATGQRVTLRCSPRSGDLSVYWYQQSLDQGLQFLIQYYNGEERAKGNILERFSAQQFPDLHSELNLSSLELGDSALYFCASSVGTGGTEAFFGQGTRLTVV.

This chain joins TRBV11-2 and TRBJ2-5, with D perhaps TRBD1 (6 bases). CDR1 SGHAT and CDR2 FQNNGV come from the germline V gene. The CDR3 sequence is 15 residues long. Trimming pared 6 bases from V and 5 bases from J, leaving 19 bases between. CDR3 in DNA: TGTGCCAGCAGAGATACAGGGAAGGCGGTTGAGACCCAGTACTTC. Its translation is CASRDTGKAVETQYF.

The J gene is TRBJ1-4, the V gene TRBV5-6, with D unclear. There are 13 residues in the CDR3. Trimming took off 2 bases at V and 4 bases at J, with 6 bases between the two ends. Germline values: CDR1 SGHDT, CDR2 YYEEEE. The CDR3 coding sequence is TGTGCCAGCAGCTTTAGAGTTAATGAAAAACTGTTTTTT. The encoded protein is CASSFRVNEKLFF.

This clone was found a few times. This chain links TRBV9 with TRBJ2-7, with a possible D match to TRBD1 (6 bases). The CDR3 is 14 residues long. Germline V gene sequence: CDR1 SGDLS, CDR2 YYNGEE. V shed 0 bases and J shed 4 bases, with 11 bases lying between them. CDR3 in amino acids: CASSVGKTGYEQYF. CDR3 in DNA: TGTGCCAGCAGCGTAGGCAAGACAGGATACGAGCAGTACTTC.

The chain links TRBV4-1 to TRBJ1-1, with D possibly being TRBD1 (6 bases). The CDR3 runs 14 residues. V was cut by 2 bases and J by 1 base, with 8 bases left in between. The germline V gene encodes CDR1 MGHRA and CDR2 YSYEKL. The CDR3 DNA is TGCGCCAGCAGCCAACCACAGGGGAACACTGAAGCTTTCTTT. Its translation is CASSQPQGNTEAFF.

The rearrangement links TRBV9 to TRBJ2-7; D is possibly TRBD1 (5 bases). Germline assignment: CDR1 SGDLS and CDR2 YYNGEE. The V end was cut by 3 bases, the J end by 3 bases, with 7 bases between. The CDR3 runs 12 residues. In nucleotides, the CDR3 is TGTGCCAGCAGCGGAGACAGCTACGAGCAGTACTTC. Protein: CASSGDSYEQYF.

The V call is TRBV30, the J call TRBJ2-1; 12 bases align to TRBD2. CDR1 and CDR2 (germline): GTSNPN, SVGIG (reference sequence). J gave up 4 bases and V 1 base, and 5 bases lay outside the gene matches. This CDR3 region has 16 residues. CDR3 sequence: CAWSAPTSGGYNEQFF. CDR3 nucleotide sequence: TGTGCCTGGAGTGCCCCGACTAGCGGGGGTTACAATGAGCAGTTCTTC.

The chain employs TRBV4-3 and TRBJ2-3, with 8 bases that match TRBD2. The CDR3 consists of 17 residues. The V segment lost 5 bases and the J segment 4 bases; nucleotides outside the gene matches: 14. Germline V gene lookup returns CDR1 LGHNA and CDR2 YSLEER. The CDR3 protein is CASSASYRLAQPDTQYF. The CDR3 DNA sequence: TGCGCCAGCAGCGCCAGTTATCGACTAGCGCAGCCAGATACGCAGTATTTT.

The rearrangement uses TRBV5-6 and TRBJ2-7; the D gene is possibly TRBD1 (5 bases). CDR1 is SGHDT and CDR2 is YYEEEE in the germline V gene. V was pared by 2 bases and J by 2 bases, with 14 bases between. The CDR3 has 15 residues. DNA for the CDR3: TGTGCCAGCAGCTTAGACAGCCTCGAAACCTACGAGCAGTACTTC. It codes for CASSLDSLETYEQYF.

This chain connects TRBV11-2 to TRBJ2-5; 8 bases map to TRBD2. The CDR3 has 18 residues. Germline trimming cut 7 bases from V and 4 bases from J; bases unmatched to any gene: 20. The germline CDR1 and CDR2 sequences are SGHAT and FQNNGV. In DNA form, the CDR3 reads TGTGCCAGCACCCAGGATAGTCTCAGGCTAGCGGGTGGAGAGACCCAGTACTTC. It yields the protein CASTQDSLRLAGGETQYF.

The V and J genes are TRBV6-5 and TRBJ2-7; D might be TRBD1 (6 bases). From germline, CDR1 is MNHEY and CDR2 SVGAGI. The CDR3 is made up of 15 amino acids. Trimming left V 2 bases short and J 1 base short, with 12 bases between. Here the CDR3 reads CASSYGAGVSYEQYF. CDR3 nucleotide sequence: TGTGCCAGCAGTTACGGGGCAGGGGTTTCCTACGAGCAGTACTTC.

The chain recombines TRBV11-2 with TRBJ2-3, with 10 positions matching TRBD2. There are 15 residues in the CDR3. J gave up 4 bases and V 5 bases, and 6 bases lay outside the gene matches. The germline V gene has CDR1 SGHAT and CDR2 FQNNGV. This chain's CDR3 is CASSDTSGVADTQYF. The CDR3 bases are TGTGCCAGCAGCGACACTAGCGGGGTGGCAGATACGCAGTATTTT.

The rearrangement links TRBV9 to TRBJ1-2; D is perhaps TRBD1 (5 bases). With 3 bases removed from V and 7 bases from J, the gap between germline ends came to 7 bases. Germline assignment: CDR1 SGDLS and CDR2 YYNGEE. CDR3 length: 11 amino acids. Here the CDR3 reads CASSEGSGYTF. The CDR3 coding sequence is TGTGCCAGCAGCGAGGGGTCTGGCTACACCTTC.

The chain joins TRBV2 to TRBJ2-7; 8 nucleotides align to TRBD1. This CDR3 contains 14 residues. Germline loops: CDR1 SNHLY, CDR2 FYNNEI. With V trimmed by 3 bases and J by 5 bases, 6 bases remained unmatched. DNA of the CDR3: TGTGCCAGCAGTGACCTAGGACAGGGCAACGAGCAGTACTTC. Protein: CASSDLGQGNEQYF.

The chain links TRBV6-4 to TRBJ1-2; D is unclear. The germline V gene has CDR1 MRHNA and CDR2 SNTAGT. There are 13 residues in the CDR3. Trimming left V 4 bases short and J 0 bases short, with 6 bases between. For the CDR3, the DNA is TGTGCCAGCAGTGTCGGCCCTAACTATGGCTACACCTTC. Translating gives CASSVGPNYGYTF.

This chain joins TRBV4-2 and TRBJ1-3, with D tentatively TRBD1 (5 bases). The CDR3 covers 15 residues. Germline assignment: CDR1 LGHNA and CDR2 YNFKEQ. Trimming stripped 0 bases from V and 2 bases from J, with 8 bases between. The CDR3 DNA reads TGTGCCAGCAGCCAAGAGGAGGGGACTGGAAACACCATATATTTT. Its protein product is CASSQEEGTGNTIYF.

CDR3 region: CASSQSGENTDTQYF. The CDR3 nucleotides read TGTGCCAGCAGCCAAAGCGGGGAAAACACAGATACGCAGTATTTT. The chain carries TRBV28 and TRBJ2-3; TRBD2 matches at 7 bases. This CDR3 comprises 15 residues. The V segment lost 6 bases and the J segment 2 bases; nucleotides outside the gene matches: 8. Germline V CDR1 and CDR2: MDHEN, SYDVKM.

V usage is TRBV9 and J usage is TRBJ1-1; perhaps TRBD1 as D (5 bases). V was clipped by 2 bases and J by 5 bases, with 13 bases between them. The germline CDR1 and CDR2 sequences are SGDLS and YYNGEE. This CDR3 has 14 amino acids. CDR3 sequence reads: CASSVGGEGTEAFF. The CDR3 DNA reads as TGTGCCAGCAGCGTTGGTGGAGAGGGGACTGAAGCTTTCTTT.

This clone was counted once. The chain uses TRBV5-1 and TRBJ1-1; D not certain. CDR3 length: 15 amino acids. The V end lost 0 bases, the J end lost 5 bases, and 14 bases lay between the germline ends. Germline CDR1 and CDR2: SGHRS and YFSETQ. This chain's CDR3 is CASSLVGEGGTEAFF. CDR3 nucleotides: TGCGCCAGCAGCTTGGTTGGGGAGGGTGGAACTGAAGCTTTCTTT.

The gene calls are TRBV11-1 and TRBJ2-1; 7 bases are a match to TRBD2. The CDR3 totals 14 residues. J was trimmed by 3 bases and V by 6 bases; bases with no gene match: 5. Germline-derived CDR1 and CDR2 are SGHAT and FQDESV (reference sequence). This chain's CDR3 is CASSSRGDYNEQFF. DNA for the CDR3: TGTGCCAGCAGTTCACGGGGGGACTACAATGAGCAGTTCTTC.

The chain couples TRBV9 to TRBJ1-1, with D perhaps TRBD1 (5 bases). The ends were cut back, 6 bases at V and 0 bases at J, with 12 bases in the middle. Germline lookup yields CDR1 SGDLS and CDR2 YYNGEE. CDR3 length: 14 residues. CDR3 sequence reads: CASTQGVMNTEAFF. CDR3 DNA sequence: TGTGCCAGCACCCAAGGGGTCATGAACACTGAAGCTTTCTTT. The full variable domain, rest sourced from reference TRBV9 and TRBJ1-1, is DSGVTQTPKHLITATGQRVTLRCSPRSGDLSVYWYQQSLDQGLQFLIQYYNGEERAKGNILERFSAQQFPDLHSELNLSSLELGDSALYFCASTQGVMNTEAFFGQGTRLTVV.

The rearrangement links TRBV4-1 to TRBJ1-4; no clear D gene. V gave up 2 bases and J gave up 7 bases, with 17 bases separating them. The CDR3 loop spans 16 amino acids. The germline V gene encodes CDR1 MGHRA and CDR2 YSYEKL. The CDR3, as DNA: TGCGCCAGCAGCCAACGCTCATCGGACCTGAGTGAAAAACTGTTTTTT. The encoded protein is CASSQRSSDLSEKLFF.

This clone was observed once. V is TRBV6-1 and J is TRBJ2-7, with D perhaps TRBD2 (6 bases). Germline loops: CDR1 MNHNS, CDR2 SASEGT. The CDR3 contains 12 residues. V lost 5 bases and J 3 bases, leaving 8 bases between the germline ends. The CDR3: CASSWGDYEQYF. CDR3 nucleotide sequence: TGTGCCAGCAGTTGGGGGGACTACGAGCAGTACTTC.

V is TRBV5-6 and J is TRBJ2-1; D is perhaps TRBD1 (6 bases). The CDR3 has 14 amino acids. The germline V gene has CDR1 SGHDT and CDR2 YYEEEE. Trimming took 0 bases from V and 7 from J, leaving 11 bases between them. CDR3 nucleotide sequence: TGTGCCAGCAGCTTGGCAGGGGCGAAGAATGAGCAGTTCTTC. Residues: CASSLAGAKNEQFF. The full variable domain, its missing parts supplied by reference TRBV5-6 and TRBJ2-1, is DAGVTQSPTHLIKTRGQQVTLRCSPKSGHDTVSWYQQALGQGPQFIFQYYEEEERQRGNFPDRFSGHQFPNYSSELNVNALLLGDSALYLCASSLAGAKNEQFFGPGTRLTVL.

The V gene is TRBV19, the J gene TRBJ1-1, with D tentatively TRBD1 (6 bases). The CDR3 sequence is 14 residues long. Germline CDR1 is LNHDA and CDR2 is SQIVND (reference sequence). V was shortened by 7 bases and J by 1 base, with 13 bases between the two germline ends. CDR3 sequence: CASIPRGQNTEAFF. In nucleotides, the CDR3 is TGTGCCAGTATTCCCCGGGGACAGAACACTGAAGCTTTCTTT. Full variable domain (missing parts from reference TRBV19 and TRBJ1-1): DGGITQSPKYLFRKEGQNVTLSCEQNLNHDAMYWYRQDPGQGLRLIYYSQIVNDFQKGDIAEGYSVSREKKESFPLTVTSAQKNPTAFYLCASIPRGQNTEAFFGQGTRLTVV.

The chain is built from TRBV28 and TRBJ2-5; 7 bases align to TRBD1. CDR1 is MDHEN, CDR2 SYDVKM, per germline. The CDR3 is 16 residues long. Trimming cost V 6 bases and J 2 bases; bases outside gene matches: 12. The CDR3 sequence: CASSPNTGVPQETQYF. The CDR3 bases are TGTGCCAGCAGCCCGAATACAGGGGTTCCGCAAGAGACCCAGTACTTC.

The chain uses TRBV4-1 and TRBJ2-4; TRBD1 matches at 8 bases. CDR3 length: 14 amino acids. Germline CDR1 MGHRA, CDR2 YSYEKL. V lost 1 base, J lost 7 bases, and 3 bases stayed unmatched. The DNA of the CDR3 is TGCGCCAGCAGCCAAGCGACAGGGGAGAACATTCAGTACTTC. It codes for CASSQATGENIQYF.

The chain uses TRBV5-6 and TRBJ2-1, with 8 bases matching TRBD2. The CDR3 loop spans 12 amino acids. The germline gives CDR1 SGHDT, CDR2 YYEEEE. The V segment lost 0 bases and the J segment 10 bases; nucleotides outside the gene matches: 0. CDR3 DNA sequence: TGTGCCAGCAGCTTGGGCGGGGGGGAGCAGTTCTTC. Translated, it gives CASSLGGGEQFF.

The chain uses TRBV11-2 and TRBJ2-7; 8 bases agree with TRBD2. Germline trimming cut 1 base from V and 5 bases from J; bases unmatched to any gene: 1. Germline V gene data show CDR1 as SGHAT and CDR2 as FQNNGV. The CDR3 totals 13 residues. The CDR3 spells CASSLAGGHEQYF. In nucleotides, the CDR3 is TGTGCCAGCAGCTTAGCGGGGGGGCACGAGCAGTACTTC.